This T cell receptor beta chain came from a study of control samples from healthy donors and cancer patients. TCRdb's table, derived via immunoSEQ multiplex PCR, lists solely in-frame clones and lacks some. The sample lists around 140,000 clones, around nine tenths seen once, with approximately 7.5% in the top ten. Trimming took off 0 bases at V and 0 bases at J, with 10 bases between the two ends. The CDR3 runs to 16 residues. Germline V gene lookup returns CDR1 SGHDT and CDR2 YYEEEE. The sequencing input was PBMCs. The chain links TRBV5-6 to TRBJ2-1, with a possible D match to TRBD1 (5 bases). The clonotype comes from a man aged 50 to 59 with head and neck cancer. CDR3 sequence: CASSLGGGSSYNEQFF. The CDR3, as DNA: TGTGCCAGCAGCTTGGGGGGCGGTAGCTCCTACAATGAGCAGTTCTTC.